The entry that follows covers one TCR beta chain sequence. This entry comes from a study of blood T cell repertoires in COVID-19. The wider study: Spain, Italy and the United States supplied samples that represented acute and convalescent COVID-19. Sources were T cells, B-cell-depleted T cells, or PBMCs; the material itself was cDNA or gDNA.

CDR3 length equals 13 residues. Trimming stripped 6 bases from V and 5 bases from J, with 13 bases between. Source study methods: Amplification of reference gene primers provided the estimated nucleated cell counts. The protocol was immunoSEQ multiplex PCR, while the TCRdb copy is restricted to in-frame clones and leaves out a portion. That table furnishes V, J and clone size, whereas the DNA furnished D and trimming. The data show around 130,000 clones, around 86% seen once. Sequenced material: peripheral blood. The clonotype comes from an elderly woman with acute or convalescent COVID-19. V and J are TRBV23-1 and TRBJ1-1; D might be TRBD1 (5 bases). TRBV23-1 is labeled an ORF, and its function is uncertain. The CDR3 region has the DNA TGCGCCAGCAGCGCACTGGGGGGAACTGAAGCTTTCTTT. Its protein is CASSALGGTEAFF.